What follows is one T cell receptor (beta chain) and its context. The antigen is undetermined. The data are from a study of T cells after yellow fever vaccination. Study results and limitations: Only a minor proportion of clonotypes was detected across both CD4 and CD8 compartments. Abundant clonotypes (contaminants from the bulk population) could be present in FACS-sorted repertoires. Booster samples showed a return of most primary-vaccination clones (approximately 95% CD4, approximately 90% CD8).

Generation of TCR cDNA used 5'RACE template switching (which added a universal primer site and UMIs). MiXCR, applied by TCRdb to the 5' RACE reads, yields one record per CDR3 protein. The sample has 450,000 to 600,000 distinct CDR3 sequences; around 17% are singletons. V shed 3 bases and J 2 bases; nucleotides not matched to a gene: 5. The CDR3 runs to 15 residues. Germline CDR1 reads MGHRA; CDR2 reads YSYEKL. The sample here was PBMCs, taken around 5 days after the first yellow fever vaccination. This clonotype was obtained from a young man who received the YFV17D yellow fever vaccine. The genes are TRBV4-1 and TRBJ2-7; TRBD1 matches at 9 bases. The CDR3 protein is CASSQAGTGTYEQYF. The CDR3 coding sequence is TGCGCCAGCAGCCAGGCCGGGACAGGGACCTACGAGCAGTACTTC.